Shown below are 25 T cell receptor beta chains from a single sample sequenced in a study of Graves' ophthalmopathy and Graves' hyperthyroidism. TCR beta CDR3 amplification used RNA transcripts. First-round RT-PCR with HTBI primers preceded a second-round multiplex PCR. One entry per CDR3 protein results from TCRdb running MiXCR on the multiplex PCR reads. Of about 1.2 million distinct CDR3 sequences in the sample, about 36% were seen once. The sequenced material came from peripheral blood or thyroid tissue (not recorded which). The source of these receptors is an adult man with Graves' hyperthyroidism.

V is TRBV27 and J is TRBJ2-2; maybe TRBD2 (5 bases). The ends were cut back, 4 bases at V and 7 bases at J, with 13 bases in the middle. The length of the CDR3 is 14 residues. Germline CDR1 and CDR2: MNHEY and SMNVEV (reference sequence). The CDR3 DNA reads TGTGCCAGCAGTTCTCCGGACTTCGTCGGGGAGCTGTTTTTT. Amino acid sequence: CASSSPDFVGELFF.

The chain uses TRBV4-3 and TRBJ2-7, with D maybe TRBD1 (6 bases). The CDR3 runs 17 residues. Trimming shortened V by 3 bases and J by 2 bases, and 20 bases separated the two germline ends. The germline V gene encodes CDR1 LGHNA and CDR2 YSLEER. DNA for the CDR3: TGCGCCAGCAGCCACCCTGGCACCGGGACAACCACCTACGAGCAGTACTTC. Translation gives CASSHPGTGTTTYEQYF.

This clonotype has only a few counts. The chain combines TRBV29-1 with TRBJ1-5; possible D gene TRBD1, 5 bases. Germline V gene lookup returns CDR1 SQVTM and CDR2 ANQGSEA. The CDR3 consists of 12 residues. V lost 1 base to trimming and J lost 11 bases, with 12 bases between them. The CDR3 spells CSVEGPRGTQHF. DNA for the CDR3: TGCAGCGTTGAAGGGCCCCGGGGGACCCAGCATTTT.

The table lists this clonotype with many counts. This rearrangement joins TRBV10-3 to TRBJ1-5, with TRBD1 identical over 8 bases. J lost 2 bases, V lost 8 bases, and 5 bases had no gene match. The CDR3 consists of 14 residues. The germline V gene has CDR1 ENHRY and CDR2 SYGVKD. In nucleotides, the CDR3 is TGTGCCATCGCCGAGACAGGGGGCAATCAGCCCCAGCATTTT. The encoded protein is CAIAETGGNQPQHF.

The chain has TRBV28 and TRBJ1-4; tentative D call: TRBD1 (5 bases). The ends were cut back, 4 bases at V and 13 bases at J, with 13 bases in the middle. Per the germline V gene, CDR1 is MDHEN and CDR2 is SYDVKM. CDR3 length: 12 residues. The CDR3 DNA follows: TGTGCCAGCAGTTCTCCGGAGGGACGACTGTTTTTT. It translates to CASSSPEGRLFF.

This chain joins TRBV10-2 and TRBJ1-1, with D uncertain. Trimming removed 4 bases at V and 6 bases at J, with 18 bases between. The CDR3 length is 15 residues. Germline V gene data show CDR1 as WSHSY and CDR2 as SAAADI. CDR3 coding DNA: TGCGCCAGCAGTGGTTTCGAGGATATCTCCTCTGAAGCTTTCTTT. Residues: CASSGFEDISSEAFF.

This clonotype was detected only a few times. The chain recombines TRBV7-3 with TRBJ1-6, with TRBD1 identical over 11 bases. This CDR3 comprises 15 residues. The ends lost 3 bases at V and 9 bases at J; junction bases unmatched: 4. The germline gives CDR1 SGHTA, CDR2 FQGTGA. The CDR3 loop reads CASSLGQGGSSPLHF. CDR3 DNA: TGTGCCAGCAGCTTGGGACAGGGGGGATCTTCACCCCTCCACTTT. The full variable domain, with the rest looked up from reference TRBV7-3 and TRBJ1-6, is GAGVSQTPSNKVTEKGKYVELRCDPISGHTALYWYRQSLGQGPEFLIYFQGTGAADDSGLPNDRFFAVRPEGSVSTLKIQRTERGDSAVYLCASSLGQGGSSPLHFGNGTRLTVT.

This clonotype was observed once. This chain links TRBV6-2 or TRBV6-3 with TRBJ2-5; D is possibly TRBD1 (6 bases). The J call may be wrong; the DNA end is better matched by TRBJ2-7. The CDR3 has 14 residues. Per germline, CDR1 MNHEY and CDR2 SVGEGT. The CDR3 DNA sequence: TGTGCCAGCAGTTACACAGGGAGCTCCTACGAGCAGTACTTC. Protein product: CASSYTGSSYEQYF.

J is TRBJ2-2 and V is TRBV6-4; 9 bases map to TRBD2. CDR3 length equals 16 residues. Germline V gene lookup returns CDR1 MRHNA and CDR2 SNTAGT. J was trimmed by 6 bases and V by 2 bases; bases with no gene match: 7. CDR3 residues: CASSDLPAGGPGELFF. CDR3 coding DNA: TGTGCCAGCAGTGACCTGCCGGCGGGGGGGCCCGGGGAGCTGTTTTTT.

This clonotype was found many times. The chain has TRBV2 and TRBJ2-7; no firm D call. Germline CDR1 and CDR2: SNHLY and FYNNEI. This CDR3 region has 14 residues. Trimming shortened V by 7 bases and J by 5 bases, and 18 bases separated the two germline ends. CDR3 sequence reads: CASKKEAGPHEQYF. CDR3 nucleotide sequence: TGTGCCAGCAAAAAAGAGGCAGGACCTCACGAGCAGTACTTC.

This clonotype was counted many times. Mismatch with germline at one junction end may stem from a read error. The chain links TRBV12-3 or TRBV12-4 to TRBJ2-5; D may be TRBD1 (6 bases). The CDR3 has 13 residues. The CDR3 bases are TGTGCCAGCAGCTTAGCAGGGGTCGAGACCCAGTACTTC. Translated: CASSLAGVETQYF.

The chain recombines TRBV19 with TRBJ1-1; D may be TRBD1 (5 bases). The length of the CDR3 is 16 residues. Trimming stripped 6 bases from V and 4 bases from J, with 21 bases between. The V gene's germline CDR1 is LNHDA and CDR2 SQIVND (reference sequence). The chain's CDR3 is CASSDGGDPLGTEAFF. The CDR3 DNA sequence: TGTGCCAGTAGCGACGGGGGGGACCCGTTGGGCACTGAAGCTTTCTTT. Full variable domain (outside the CDR3, taken from reference TRBV19 and TRBJ1-1): DGGITQSPKYLFRKEGQNVTLSCEQNLNHDAMYWYRQDPGQGLRLIYYSQIVNDFQKGDIAEGYSVSREKKESFPLTVTSAQKNPTAFYLCASSDGGDPLGTEAFFGQGTRLTVV.

The genes are TRBV2 and TRBJ2-5, with TRBD1 as a possible D gene (6 bases). V was shortened by 4 bases and J by 3 bases, with 12 bases between the two germline ends. Per germline, CDR1 SNHLY and CDR2 FYNNEI. The CDR3 loop spans 14 amino acids. This CDR3 is CASSAIRTEETQYF. The CDR3 region has the DNA TGTGCCAGCAGTGCTATAAGGACAGAAGAGACCCAGTACTTC.

This clonotype was seen ten or more times. The rearrangement joins TRBV5-6 to TRBJ1-6; D is unclear. This CDR3 comprises 13 residues. Per the germline V gene, CDR1 is SGHDT and CDR2 is YYEEEE. Trimming cost V 2 bases and J 7 bases, with 7 bases left between them. This CDR3 is CASSFGPNSPLHF. The CDR3, as DNA: TGTGCCAGCAGCTTCGGGCCCAATTCACCCCTCCACTTT.

This clonotype was observed a handful of times. The rearrangement uses TRBV6-2 or TRBV6-3 and TRBJ2-7; D might be TRBD2 (5 bases). Deletions cut 6 bases from V and 2 bases from J, with 8 bases between. This CDR3 comprises 12 residues. Germline V CDR1 and CDR2: MNHEY, SVGEGT. The DNA for the CDR3 is TGTGCCAGCAGGTACGGGGCCTACGAGCAGTACTTC. Protein: CASRYGAYEQYF.

This chain links TRBV29-1 with TRBJ2-1; D not resolved. The CDR3 consists of 11 residues. Trimming shortened V by 7 bases and J by 10 bases, and 14 bases separated the two germline ends. Germline loops: CDR1 SQVTM, CDR2 ANQGSEA. Written as DNA, the CDR3 is TGCAGCGCTGAGCCCGGATTCGAGCAGTTCTTC. Protein: CSAEPGFEQFF.

The chain links TRBV20-1 to TRBJ2-5, with TRBD2 matching 8 bases. V gave up 4 bases and J gave up 5 bases; unmatched junction bases: 12. The CDR3 is 15 residues long. Germline V gives CDR1 DFQATT, CDR2 SNEGSKA (reference sequence). The CDR3 nucleotides read TGCAGTGCTAAACCTCTAGCGGGTCCCGGGGAGACCCAGTACTTC. Its protein is CSAKPLAGPGETQYF.

Notes on this clonotype: At one boundary the junction diverges from the germline segment, which might be a read error. This rearrangement joins TRBV12-3 or TRBV12-4 to TRBJ1-5; 10 bases are shared with TRBD1. The CDR3 loop spans 14 amino acids. The CDR3 reads CVSRGTGDNQPQHF. The CDR3 nucleotides read TGTGTCAGCAGGGGGACAGGGGACAATCAGCCCCAGCATTTT.

This clonotype was observed many times. The chain has TRBV2 and TRBJ1-1, with D unresolved. The CDR3 is 15 residues long. The ends were cut back, 2 bases at V and 4 bases at J, with 14 bases in the middle. CDR1 and CDR2 from the germline V gene are SNHLY and FYNNEI. The CDR3 DNA reads as TGTGCCAGCAGTGAATATGGCGGCGAAGGCACTGAAGCTTTCTTT. This encodes CASSEYGGEGTEAFF.

The gene calls are TRBV7-9 and TRBJ2-1; 7 nucleotides match TRBD1. This CDR3 contains 15 residues. The ends lost 9 bases at V and 4 bases at J; junction bases unmatched: 12. CDR1 and CDR2 (germline): SEHNR, FQNEAQ (reference sequence). CDR3 bases: TGTGCCAGTAGTACCCAAGGACAGGCTTACAATGAGCAGTTCTTC. Its protein product is CASSTQGQAYNEQFF.

This CDR3 reads CSRQGRGTEAFF. DNA for the CDR3: TGCAGCAGACAGGGACGGGGTACTGAAGCTTTCTTT. V usage is TRBV29-1 and J usage is TRBJ1-1; TRBD1 aligns across 7 bases. CDR1 SQVTM and CDR2 ANQGSEA come from the germline V gene. J gave up 5 bases and V 8 bases, and 8 bases lay outside the gene matches. The CDR3 contains 12 residues.

To note about this clonotype: Because it lacks the conserved phenylalanine or tryptophan at the end, this CDR3 is likely a read error. The DNA is omitted, as the CDR3 cannot be located on it reliably, and the CDR3 follows TCRdb's listing. The chain employs TRBV10-2 and TRBJ1-1. Looked up from germline, CDR1 is WSHSY and CDR2 is SAAADI. The CDR3 is 8 residues long, ends included. The CDR3 sequence is CASSERTS.

This clonotype has ten or more counts. The chain uses TRBV29-1 and TRBJ1-1; no firm D call. This CDR3 has 13 amino acids. The V end was cut by 4 bases, the J end by 3 bases, with 12 bases between. The germline gives CDR1 SQVTM, CDR2 ANQGSEA. CDR3 amino acids: CSVVRDGYTEAFF. For the CDR3, the DNA is TGCAGCGTTGTGAGGGATGGGTACACTGAAGCTTTCTTT.

CDR3 sequence: CASSAGTGLSEQYF. CDR3 in DNA: TGTGCCAGCAGCGCCGGGACAGGGCTTAGCGAGCAGTACTTC. V usage is TRBV2 and J usage is TRBJ2-7; 9 nucleotides line up with TRBD1. Per germline, CDR1 SNHLY and CDR2 FYNNEI. The CDR3 length is 14 residues. Trimming removed 6 bases from V and 6 bases from J; junction bases left unmatched: 9. Full variable domain (outside the CDR3, taken from reference TRBV2 and TRBJ2-7): EPEVTQTPSHQVTQMGQEVILRCVPISNHLYFYWYRQILGQKVEFLVSFYNNEISEKSEIFDDQFSVERPDGSNFTLKIRSTKLEDSAMYFCASSAGTGLSEQYFGPGTRLTVT.

This clonotype has more than one count but fewer than ten. This chain joins TRBV7-9 and TRBJ2-7; perhaps TRBD1 as D (6 bases). The V and J ends lost 3 bases and 0 bases respectively, with 9 bases between them. Per germline, CDR1 SEHNR and CDR2 FQNEAQ (reference sequence). This CDR3 region has 14 residues. This chain's CDR3 is CASSFSGDSYEQYF. The DNA of the CDR3 is TGTGCCAGCAGCTTTTCAGGGGACTCCTACGAGCAGTACTTC.